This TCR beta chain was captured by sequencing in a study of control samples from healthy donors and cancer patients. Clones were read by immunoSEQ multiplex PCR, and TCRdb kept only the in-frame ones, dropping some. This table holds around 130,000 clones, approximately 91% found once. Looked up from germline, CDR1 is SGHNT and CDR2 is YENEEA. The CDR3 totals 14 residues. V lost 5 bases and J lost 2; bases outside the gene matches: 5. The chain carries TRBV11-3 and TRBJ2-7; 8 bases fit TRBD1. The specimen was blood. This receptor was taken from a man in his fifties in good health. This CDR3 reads CASSTTGVAYEQYF. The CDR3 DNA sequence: TGTGCCAGCAGCACGACAGGGGTCGCCTACGAGCAGTACTTC.